This TCR beta chain derives from a study of technical replicates of blood from a few donors. Germline trimming cut 3 bases from V and 5 bases from J; bases unmatched to any gene: 6. Per the germline V gene, CDR1 is LNHNV and CDR2 is YYDKDF (reference sequence). CDR3 length: 16 residues. Sequencing was performed with immunoSEQ multiplex PCR; in TCRdb, only in-frame clones are kept and a portion is missing. This table holds tens of thousands of clones, 90% found once. The J gene is TRBJ2-5, the V gene TRBV15, with 13 bases lining up with TRBD2. The clonotype comes from a human donor in good health. Some clones in this sample may be carry-over from other donors' samples. Material for sequencing was PBMCs. CDR3 nucleotides: TGTGCCACCAGCAGGGCCGGACTAGCGGGAGCTGAGACCCAGTACTTC. Translation: CATSRAGLAGAETQYF.